A single sample is the source of the 26 T cell receptor beta chains below, sequenced in a study of Graves' ophthalmopathy and Graves' hyperthyroidism. RNA transcripts yielded amplified TCR beta CDR3 regions. RT-PCR in the first round used HTBI primers; a second-round multiplex PCR followed. TCRdb used MiXCR to reprocess the multiplex PCR reads, holding one entry per CDR3 protein. The table lists about 1.2 million distinct CDR3 sequences, 35% to 45% of them singletons. Sequences were obtained from peripheral blood or thyroid tissue (not recorded which). The receptor set was obtained from an adult man with Graves' hyperthyroidism.

This clonotype was seen only a few times. The gene calls are TRBV4-3 and TRBJ2-2; D remains unclear. CDR1 LGHNA and CDR2 YSLEER come from the germline V gene. The V end was cut by 3 bases, the J end by 0 bases, with 5 bases between. This CDR3 is built from 14 residues. The CDR3 region is CASSQVSNTGELFF. CDR3 sequence (DNA): TGCGCCAGCAGCCAGGTATCGAACACCGGGGAGCTGTTTTTT.

This clonotype was detected a few times. The chain employs TRBV10-3 and TRBJ2-5, with 7 positions matching TRBD1. V lost 10 bases, J lost 2 bases, and 7 bases stayed unmatched. Germline loops: CDR1 ENHRY, CDR2 SYGVKD. The length of the CDR3 is 13 residues. The CDR3 sequence: CASARDSQETQYF. CDR3 bases: TGTGCCAGCGCTAGGGACAGTCAAGAGACCCAGTACTTC.

The chain employs TRBV24-1 and TRBJ2-2; D is ambiguous. CDR1 is KGHDR and CDR2 is SFDVKD in the germline V gene. The CDR3 covers 13 residues. The V end lost 9 bases, the J end lost 1 base, and 8 bases lay between the germline ends. The CDR3 region is CATLEENTGELFF. The CDR3 DNA is TGTGCCACCCTAGAGGAGAACACCGGGGAGCTGTTTTTT.

The chain is built from TRBV7-2 and TRBJ2-5, with 8 bases identical to TRBD2. The CDR3 is made up of 15 amino acids. Germline CDR1 is SGHTA and CDR2 is FQGNSA. The V segment lost 6 bases and the J segment 2 bases; nucleotides outside the gene matches: 8. The CDR3 nucleotides read TGTGCCAGCAGGACAGGACCTAGCGGGCAAGAGACCCAGTACTTC. It translates to CASRTGPSGQETQYF.

The V call is TRBV29-1, the J call TRBJ2-2, with 10 bases fitting TRBD1. Germline V lookup: CDR1 SQVTM, CDR2 ANQGSEA. The CDR3 extends over 15 amino acids. The J segment lost 7 bases and the V segment lost 6 bases, leaving 11 bases of the junction unmatched. The CDR3 coding sequence is TGCAGCGTACTTAGGACAGGGGGAGGAAGCGGGGAGCTGTTTTTT. Protein product: CSVLRTGGGSGELFF.

V and J are TRBV29-1 and TRBJ1-2; the match to TRBD1 covers 7 bases. J was trimmed by 6 bases and V by 6 bases; bases with no gene match: 7. The CDR3 loop spans 12 amino acids. Germline-derived CDR1 and CDR2 are SQVTM and ANQGSEA. The CDR3 DNA sequence: TGCAGCGTCGATACAGGGGACGATGGCTACACCTTC. Protein: CSVDTGDDGYTF.

The CDR3 sequence: CASSQVFRVGRGGHYEQYF. For the CDR3, the DNA is TGTGCCAGCAGCCAAGTCTTTCGAGTCGGTAGGGGTGGGCACTACGAGCAGTACTTC. The chain has TRBV14 and TRBJ2-7; D is possibly TRBD1 (5 bases). V was trimmed by 1 base and J by 3 bases, leaving 25 bases between them. This CDR3 region has 19 residues. Looked up from germline, CDR1 is SGHDN and CDR2 is FVKESK.

This clonotype was seen a handful of times. The chain uses TRBV20-1 and TRBJ2-7; 11 bases fit TRBD2. The germline CDR1 and CDR2 sequences are DFQATT and SNEGSKA (reference sequence). Trimming cost V 0 bases and J 0 bases; bases outside gene matches: 1. The CDR3 totals 15 residues. CDR3 DNA sequence: TGCAGTGCTAGAGAGGGGACTAGCGGCTCCTACGAGCAGTACTTC. Its translation is CSAREGTSGSYEQYF.

This chain links TRBV7-2 with TRBJ2-5; TRBD1 aligns across 8 bases. The V and J ends lost 5 bases and 5 bases, in that order; junction bases with no gene match: 13. The CDR3 has 16 residues. CDR1 is SGHTA and CDR2 is FQGNSA in the germline V gene. The CDR3 is CASSPTATGVKETQYF. CDR3 in DNA: TGTGCCAGCAGCCCTACCGCGACAGGGGTTAAGGAGACCCAGTACTTC.

CDR3: CASSQEVGRNTEAFF. The CDR3 DNA sequence: TGCGCCAGCAGCCAAGAAGTGGGAAGAAACACTGAAGCTTTCTTT. The chain uses TRBV4-3 and TRBJ1-1, with D hard to call. CDR1 and CDR2 (germline): LGHNA, YSLEER. The CDR3 contains 15 residues. V shed 0 bases and J shed 2 bases, with 10 bases lying between them.

V gene TRBV7-3 combines with J gene TRBJ1-2, with D unclear. The germline CDR1 and CDR2 sequences are SGHTA and FQGTGA. The CDR3 has 11 amino acids. V lost 6 bases to trimming and J lost 8 bases, with 10 bases between them. The CDR3 is CASSGTRGYTF. Here the CDR3 DNA reads TGTGCCAGCAGTGGTACCAGGGGCTACACCTTC.

J is TRBJ1-2 and V is TRBV4-1; maybe TRBD1 (6 bases). Germline V lookup: CDR1 MGHRA, CDR2 YSYEKL. The CDR3 runs 15 residues. The V end was cut by 2 bases, the J end by 8 bases, with 18 bases between. DNA of the CDR3: TGCGCCAGCAGCCAACCCCAAAGGGGGAAGTACGGCTACACCTTC. Translating it yields CASSQPQRGKYGYTF.

At least ten counts were recorded for this clonotype. The chain employs TRBV7-3 and TRBJ2-7; D is possibly TRBD2 (5 bases). Per germline, CDR1 SGHTA and CDR2 FQGTGA. The CDR3 has 15 amino acids. The V end was cut by 1 base, the J end by 4 bases, with 14 bases between. CDR3 nucleotides: TGTGCCAGCAGCTTAAACGGGAACCCGGGATACGAGCAGTACTTC. As protein: CASSLNGNPGYEQYF.

The chain recombines TRBV29-1 with TRBJ2-5; a weak D match, TRBD2 (6 bases). This CDR3 comprises 14 residues. V lost 7 bases and J 9 bases, leaving 24 bases between the germline ends. Per the germline V gene, CDR1 is SQVTM and CDR2 is ANQGSEA. Here the CDR3 DNA reads TGCAGCGCGGGAACCTCTGGAATTGGGACTCCCCAGTACTTC. This gives the protein CSAGTSGIGTPQYF.

This clonotype was seen a handful of times. The CDR3 DNA follows: TGTGCCAGCGCGCATTCGGAAACCCTCAATTCAAATGAAAAACTGTTTTTT. Translated, it gives CASAHSETLNSNEKLFF. The chain has TRBV7-8 and TRBJ1-4; D is ambiguous. The CDR3 loop spans 17 amino acids. Trimming pared 8 bases from V and 5 bases from J, leaving 24 bases between. Germline loops: CDR1 SGHVS, CDR2 FQNEAQ.

This chain connects TRBV25-1 to TRBJ1-4; D not certain. This CDR3 has 15 residues. Germline V gene sequence: CDR1 MGHDK, CDR2 SYGVNS. V shed 10 bases and J shed 2 bases, with 17 bases lying between them. The CDR3: CATSSHPRTNEKLFF. The CDR3 DNA sequence: TGTGCCACCAGCAGCCACCCGAGGACTAATGAAAAACTGTTTTTT. Supplemented by reference TRBV25-1 and TRBJ1-4, the full variable domain reads EADIYQTPRYLVIGTGKKITLECSQTMGHDKMYWYQQDPGMELHLIHYSYGVNSTEKGDLSSESTVSRIRTEHFPLTLESARPSHTSQYLCATSSHPRTNEKLFFGSGTQLSVL.

The chain carries TRBV7-9 and TRBJ1-1; 11 nucleotides match TRBD1. Per germline, CDR1 SEHNR and CDR2 FQNEAQ (reference sequence). This CDR3 has 18 residues. Trimming removed 6 bases from V and 0 bases from J; junction bases left unmatched: 12. The CDR3 is CASRTGTGGKVVNTEAFF. The CDR3 nucleotides read TGTGCCAGCAGAACCGGGACAGGGGGGAAGGTGGTGAACACTGAAGCTTTCTTT.

The table lists this clonotype with a few counts. The V call is TRBV6-5, the J call TRBJ1-1; no clear D. Trimming left V 4 bases short and J 1 base short, with 10 bases between. CDR1 is MNHEY, CDR2 SVGAGI, per germline. This CDR3 has 14 residues. The CDR3 loop reads CASSSRGKNTEAFF. Written as DNA, the CDR3 is TGTGCCAGCAGTTCCCGGGGTAAGAACACTGAAGCTTTCTTT.

This clonotype was counted at least ten times. The chain links TRBV2 to TRBJ2-7; D ambiguous. The CDR3 is 15 residues long. The germline V gene encodes CDR1 SNHLY and CDR2 FYNNEI. Trimming shortened V by 7 bases and J by 1 base, and 17 bases separated the two germline ends. CDR3 protein: CASTASTSVSYEQYF. The CDR3 nucleotides read TGTGCCAGCACCGCCTCAACCAGCGTATCCTACGAGCAGTACTTC.

This rearrangement joins TRBV9 to TRBJ2-6; TRBD1 might be the D (7 bases). V dropped 4 bases and J dropped 4 bases, with 21 bases sitting between them. The CDR3 covers 18 residues. The germline V gene has CDR1 SGDLS and CDR2 YYNGEE. CDR3 region: CASSTTGVGTLGANVLTF. The CDR3 region has the DNA TGTGCCAGCAGCACCACAGGGGTCGGGACTCTCGGGGCCAACGTCCTGACTTTC.

This clonotype showed up just a few times. The chain employs TRBV10-3 and TRBJ2-7, with 8 nucleotides matching TRBD1. The CDR3 has 15 amino acids. In germline, CDR1 is ENHRY, CDR2 SYGVKD. V lost 10 bases, J lost 0 bases, and 11 bases stayed unmatched. The CDR3: CASRQDRVTSYEQYF. The CDR3 region has the DNA TGTGCCAGCAGGCAGGACAGGGTCACCTCCTACGAGCAGTACTTC.

The CDR3 DNA follows: TGTGCCAGTAGTATTAGGACAGGGGCCAACACCGGGGAGCTGTTTTTT. Translating it yields CASSIRTGANTGELFF. The chain uses TRBV19 and TRBJ2-2; 9 positions match TRBD1. Trimming took 3 bases from V and 2 from J; bases not matched to a gene: 4. The CDR3 runs 16 residues. Germline CDR1 is LNHDA and CDR2 is SQIVND (reference sequence).

CDR3 loop: CASSSPGGIDTGELFF. The CDR3 DNA sequence: TGTGCCAGCAGCTCCCCGGGCGGGATCGACACCGGGGAGCTGTTTTTT. The chain employs TRBV7-1 and TRBJ2-2; weak D call: TRBD2 (6 bases). TRBV7-1 carries the ORF label, with uncertain function. The length of the CDR3 is 16 residues. Trimming cost V 3 bases and J 3 bases, with 14 bases left between them.

The sample holds many counts of this clonotype. The chain is built from TRBV24-1 and TRBJ2-5; D gene ambiguous. The CDR3 spans 11 residues. Germline V gene data show CDR1 as KGHDR and CDR2 as SFDVKD. The ends were cut back, 4 bases at V and 5 bases at J, with 4 bases in the middle. The CDR3 bases are TGTGCCACCAGTGAATCGGAGACCCAGTACTTC. Protein sequence: CATSESETQYF.

In its sample, this clonotype was seen a few times. This chain uses TRBV4-1 with TRBJ2-7; 7 bases match TRBD2. The junction had 5 bases not matched to a gene; V was cut back by 3 bases and J by 3 bases. The CDR3 loop spans 14 amino acids. Germline V CDR1 and CDR2: MGHRA, YSYEKL. The CDR3 reads CASSQGLTNYEQYF. The CDR3 DNA is TGCGCCAGCAGCCAGGGACTAACTAACTACGAGCAGTACTTC.

This clonotype was recorded many times. This chain links TRBV25-1 with TRBJ2-7, with D possibly TRBD1 on 6 matching bases. Trimming shortened V by 6 bases and J by 5 bases, and 14 bases separated the two germline ends. The CDR3 contains 13 residues. Germline V gene lookup returns CDR1 MGHDK and CDR2 SYGVNS. Here the CDR3 DNA reads TGTGCCAGCAGGAGACAGGATGGCGACGAGCAGTACTTC. It encodes CASRRQDGDEQYF.